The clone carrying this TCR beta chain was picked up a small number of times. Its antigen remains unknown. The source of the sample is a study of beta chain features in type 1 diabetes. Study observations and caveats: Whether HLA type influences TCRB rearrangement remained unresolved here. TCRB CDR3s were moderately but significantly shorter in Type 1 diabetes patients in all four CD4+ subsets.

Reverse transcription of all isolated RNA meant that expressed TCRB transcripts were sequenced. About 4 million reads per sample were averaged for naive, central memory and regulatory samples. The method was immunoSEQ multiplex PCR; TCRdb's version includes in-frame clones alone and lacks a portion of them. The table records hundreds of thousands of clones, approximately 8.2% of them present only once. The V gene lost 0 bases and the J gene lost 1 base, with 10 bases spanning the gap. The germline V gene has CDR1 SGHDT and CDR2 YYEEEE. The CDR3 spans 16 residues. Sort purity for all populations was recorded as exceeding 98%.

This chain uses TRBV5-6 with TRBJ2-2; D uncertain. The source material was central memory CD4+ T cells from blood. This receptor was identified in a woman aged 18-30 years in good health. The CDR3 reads CASSLGLGRNTGELFF. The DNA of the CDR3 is TGTGCCAGCAGCTTGGGGCTAGGAAGGAACACCGGGGAGCTGTTTTTT.